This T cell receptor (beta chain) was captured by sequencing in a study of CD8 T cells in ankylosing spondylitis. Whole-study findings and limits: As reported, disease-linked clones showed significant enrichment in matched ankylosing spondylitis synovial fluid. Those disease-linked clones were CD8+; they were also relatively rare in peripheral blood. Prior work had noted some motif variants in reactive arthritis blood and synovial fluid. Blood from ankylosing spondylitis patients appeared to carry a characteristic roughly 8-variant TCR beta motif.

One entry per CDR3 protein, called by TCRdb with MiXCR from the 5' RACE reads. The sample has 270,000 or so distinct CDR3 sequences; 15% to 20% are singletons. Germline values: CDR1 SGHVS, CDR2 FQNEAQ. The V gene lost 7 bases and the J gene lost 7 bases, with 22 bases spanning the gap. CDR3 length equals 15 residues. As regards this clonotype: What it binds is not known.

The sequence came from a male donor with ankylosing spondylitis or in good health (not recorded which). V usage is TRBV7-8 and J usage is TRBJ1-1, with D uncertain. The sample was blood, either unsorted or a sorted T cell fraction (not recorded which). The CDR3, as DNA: TGTGCCAGCACCCTGGGATGGCTCCTAAGCGGTGAAGCTTTCTTT. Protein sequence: CASTLGWLLSGEAFF.